The present TCR beta chain was sequenced within a study of monozygotic twins with inflammatory bowel disease (dated by TCRdb to the late 2010s). Concerning the study at large: In total, 28 monozygotic twin pairs made up the full study: 19 Danish pairs, all IBD-discordant, plus nine German pairs, of which four were IBD-concordant and five were IBD-discordant. Disease-associated traits were sought mainly through comparisons between IBD patients and their genetically identical healthy co-twins within discordant pairs. Each individual had, on average, about 151 000 unique TCRalpha sequences and 181 000 unique TCRbeta sequences available for analysis. Here is what the overall study found, with its caveats: No single strong signal or clonotype linked to IBD turned up in the results, so the idea that one exists was not supported. Compared with healthy twins, IBD patients had fewer clonotypes in common with other individuals, a difference most pronounced in patients showing signs of disease activity. IBD patients had lower TCRbeta repertoire diversity, measured by the inverse Simpson index, than their healthy co-twins. Repertoire similarity did not differ between concordant and discordant twins, possibly due to limited statistical power. The analysis was unable to tell different T cell subtypes apart. Differing immunosuppressive treatments among patients may have added background noise and inter-individual variability to the repertoires.

A roughly 2.5 ml peripheral blood sample was drawn into PAXgene tubes per donor and stored at -80°C. Total RNA was isolated from whole blood with the PAXgene blood miRNA kit on an automated QIAcube, without T cell sorting. Peripheral blood from monozygotic twin pairs, either concordant or discordant for inflammatory bowel disease, underwent deep TCRalpha and TCRbeta repertoire profiling that used unique molecular barcoding. For every twin pair, smoking habits were documented, and each individual was categorised as a current, former or never smoker. The CDR3, cysteine through phenylalanine, is 15 amino acids long. No nucleotide data were recorded. The germline V gene (reference sequence) supplies CDR1 MNHEY and CDR2 SMNVEV. On this clonotype itself: The clone's antigen remains unknown.

Libraries were constructed by 5' RACE. Preparation of each TCR library used about 3,200 ng of total RNA. For each sample, cDNA was synthesized in eight separate reactions using SMARTScribe reverse transcriptase. During cDNA synthesis, unique molecular identifiers containing a 6-nucleotide sample barcode were introduced by template switching. Amplification of TCRalpha and TCRbeta cDNA involved two nested PCRs of 16 and 9 cycles, and each PCR was followed by bead purification. Before amplification, the cDNA was treated with uracil DNA-glycosylase and purified using the QIAquick PCR purification kit. The second PCR was the step at which Illumina TruSeq-compatible adapters and sample-specific barcodes were added. Library quality and concentration were checked on TapeStation and Qubit, and libraries were pooled at around 5.3 ng each. Pooled libraries were sequenced on an Illumina HiSeq2500 single-index Rapid Run with 2 x 100 bp reads and custom sequencing primers. Per the original workflow: UMI-based consensus assembly with MiGEC version 1.2.6 was used to correct PCR and sequencing errors. MiXCR version 2.1.1 was used to carry out V(D)J alignment, clonotype assembly and CDR3 extraction. To normalise gene usage, clonotype sharing and MAIT/NKT TCR abundance, the analysis used the top 1000, 10 000 and 20 000 clonotypes per sample. After downsampling to 27 000 UMIs, diversity was calculated as the inverse Simpson index using the vegan R package. Paired Mann-Whitney U tests on discordant twin pairs were used, with Benjamini-Hochberg multiple-testing correction. Through TCRdb reprocessing, the reads give one entry per CDR3 protein sequence; DNA is omitted. The V and J calls follow TCRdb's processing rather than the paper's. The table kept for this sample lists more than 300,000 distinct CDR3 sequences. Around 2.6% of the sample is taken by the ten largest.

This clonotype originated in a human donor with ulcerative colitis or Crohn's disease, or a healthy co-twin of an affected twin (not recorded which). The sample was blood. Recombination joined TRBV27 with TRBJ1-5; TCRdb indicates TRBD1, and absent DNA this call remains unverified. The CDR3 has the sequence CASSLVGQASQPQHF.